Below, 2 T cell receptor beta chains from the same sample are listed, as sequenced in a study of blood T cell repertoires in COVID-19. Sequencing was performed with immunoSEQ multiplex PCR; in TCRdb, only in-frame clones are kept and a portion is missing. The sample includes over 200,000 clones, around nine tenths of them seen just once. What was sequenced was PBMCs or T cells enriched from blood (not recorded which). These receptor sequences come from a young man who had recovered from COVID-19.

In DNA form, the CDR3 reads TGTGCCAGCAGCCAATCGACTAGCGGTGGAGAGACCCAGTACTTC. It specifies CASSQSTSGGETQYF. The chain has TRBV3-1 (or the pseudogene TRBV3-2) and TRBJ2-5; 9 positions match TRBD2. Germline V gives CDR1 LGHDT, CDR2 YNNKEL (reference sequence). V dropped 2 bases and J dropped 4; count of bases not matched to a gene: 5. The CDR3 has 15 amino acids.

V gene TRBV2 combines with J gene TRBJ2-3, with TRBD1 identical over 10 bases. V gave up 8 bases and J gave up 4 bases; unmatched junction bases: 6. Germline CDR1 SNHLY, CDR2 FYNNEI. The CDR3 has 14 amino acids. The CDR3 sequence is CASWGGQGSDTQYF. The CDR3 DNA follows: TGTGCCAGCTGGGGGGGACAGGGGTCAGATACGCAGTATTTT.